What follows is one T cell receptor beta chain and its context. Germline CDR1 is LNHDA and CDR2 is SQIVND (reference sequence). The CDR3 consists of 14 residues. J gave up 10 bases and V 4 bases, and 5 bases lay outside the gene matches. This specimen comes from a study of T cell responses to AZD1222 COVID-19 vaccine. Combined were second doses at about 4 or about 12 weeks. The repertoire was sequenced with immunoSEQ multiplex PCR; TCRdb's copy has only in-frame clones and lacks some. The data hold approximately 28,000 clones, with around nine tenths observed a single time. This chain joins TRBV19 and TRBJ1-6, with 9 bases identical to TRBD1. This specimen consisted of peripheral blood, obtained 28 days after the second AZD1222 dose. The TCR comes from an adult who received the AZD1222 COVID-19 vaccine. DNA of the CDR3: TGTGCCAGTAGTACGGGACAGGGATCGTCACCCCTCCACTTT. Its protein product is CASSTGQGSSPLHF.